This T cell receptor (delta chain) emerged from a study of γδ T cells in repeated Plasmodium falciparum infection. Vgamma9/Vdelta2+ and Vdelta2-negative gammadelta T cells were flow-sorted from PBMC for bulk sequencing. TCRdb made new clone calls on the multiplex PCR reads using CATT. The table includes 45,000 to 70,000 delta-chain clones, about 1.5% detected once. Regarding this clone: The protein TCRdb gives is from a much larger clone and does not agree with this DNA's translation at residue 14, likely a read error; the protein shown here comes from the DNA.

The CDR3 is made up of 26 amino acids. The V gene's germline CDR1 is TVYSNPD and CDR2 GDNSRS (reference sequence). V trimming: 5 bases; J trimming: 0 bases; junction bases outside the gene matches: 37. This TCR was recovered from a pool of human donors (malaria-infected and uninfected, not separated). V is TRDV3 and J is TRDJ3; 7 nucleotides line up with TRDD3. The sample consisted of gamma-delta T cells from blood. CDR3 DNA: TGTGCCCCCTCGGTATTCCGCGCCAGCCAGCGTACTGGGGAATACCCCCTCTCCTGGGACACCCGACAGATGTTTTTC. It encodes CAPSVFRASQRTGEYPLSWDTRQMFF.